This TCR beta chain was profiled in a study of beta chain features in type 1 diabetes (dated by TCRdb to between 2017 and 2018). Notes on the research overall: Mean age, gender distribution, total cell number and subset yield were not different between patients and healthy donors. Regulatory and stem cell-like memory subsets were obtained from only 8 patients and roughly 8 healthy donors, while naive and central memory subsets were obtained from all 30 or so donors. A total of over 95,000,000 sorted cells were examined across all samples, and RNA yield correlated strongly with the number of cells per subset. In the study, recently diagnosed type 1 diabetes patients and matched healthy donors were compared on the TCRB repertoires of their sorted circulating CD4+ T cell subsets.

V and J are trimmed by 4 bases and 4 bases, and the gene matches miss 5 bases of the junction. The CDR3 numbers 15 residues from cysteine through phenylalanine. Of all the DNA, just the CDR3 is kept, 45 bases in frame from base 1. CDR1 SGHRS and CDR2 YFSETQ were looked up in the germline V gene. Concerning this clone: This clone's antigen is unknown. Per-nucleotide qualities are absent, and no much larger clonotype sits a single base away. In the same sample, other DNA sequences code for this CDR3.

The High Capacity cDNA Reverse Transcription Kit was used to reverse transcribe all of the isolated RNA, meaning that expressed TCRB transcripts were what got sequenced. Naive, central memory and regulatory T cell samples underwent deep immunoSEQ sequencing, averaging around 3.7 million total reads per sample. Sorted cells were lysed in RLT buffer, and RNA was extracted using DNase-treated RNeasy Micro or Mini kits according to cell number. Each cell subset was processed on its own to prevent cross-contamination, while patient and healthy donor samples were processed together. TCRB sequences were amplified from cDNA with the immunoSEQ multiplex PCR, producing 87-bp fragments spanning the CDR3 region. Sequencing of the amplicons was done on the Illumina HiSeq platform. Concerning the study's data processing: PCR bias was corrected computationally using synthetic template baselines, and reads within Hamming distance 2 were collapsed, with unmergeable singletons discarded. Reads were aligned against IMGT to assign V, D and J genes, CDR3 length and insertions or deletions at six rearrangement sites. Within each subset, clonotype counts were normalized to the number of sorted cells before true diversity and Gini coefficients were calculated with the tcR R package. The overlap coefficient, calculated on TCRB nucleotide sequences, was used to measure repertoire sharing. TCRdb took this table from immuneACCESS and kept in-frame rearrangements with V and J called. Such tables lack part of the clones; where checked against another copy, unresolved V genes explain under half of the gap, and the rest is unexplained. D and trimming come from the DNA, and the V and J calls and clone size come from that table. The sample table records approximately 170,000 clones; 7.5% to 9.5% of these occur just once. Jointly, the top ten make up roughly 2.5% of the sample.

From each donor, a single peripheral blood sample of 95 to 150 mL on average was drawn into heparinised tubes. Using a panel that included CD45RO, CCR7, CD25, CD127, CD95 and CD27, naive, central memory, regulatory and stem cell-like memory CD4+ T cells were sorted on a BD FACSAria II. Every sorted population had a purity above 95%. Right away, PBMCs were isolated by Lymphoprep density gradient centrifugation and were stained directly, with no culture step. So that batch effects would be minimized, each experiment stained and sorted samples in pairs, pairing one healthy donor with one patient. The paper as a whole reports these results and caveats: Because cDNA was sequenced instead of genomic DNA, highly expressing activated cells could be over-represented, though the groups showed no difference in activation or CD3 levels. In all four CD4+ subsets, TCRB CDR3 length was moderately but significantly shorter in type 1 diabetes patients. Shorter templates might be favored by PCR, yet because patient and control samples were amplified and corrected together, any such skew would affect both groups equally. Patients with type 1 diabetes made fewer insertions and deleted more nucleotides at VDJ recombination sites, implying thymic rearrangement abnormalities. Naive, central memory and regulatory TCRB repertoires appeared more similar among patients than among healthy donors. HLA sub-analyses involved small numbers of individuals, so any influence of HLA type on TCRB rearrangement remained unresolved.

The receptor was derived from a woman aged 18 to 35 in good health. The rearrangement joined TRBV5-1 to TRBJ1-4; 9 bases in the middle match TRBD1. Source material: central memory CD4+ T cells from blood. The DNA is as follows: TGCGCCAGCAGCCTGGACAGGGGCCTTAATGAAAAACTGTTTTTT. This translates into CASSLDRGLNEKLFF.